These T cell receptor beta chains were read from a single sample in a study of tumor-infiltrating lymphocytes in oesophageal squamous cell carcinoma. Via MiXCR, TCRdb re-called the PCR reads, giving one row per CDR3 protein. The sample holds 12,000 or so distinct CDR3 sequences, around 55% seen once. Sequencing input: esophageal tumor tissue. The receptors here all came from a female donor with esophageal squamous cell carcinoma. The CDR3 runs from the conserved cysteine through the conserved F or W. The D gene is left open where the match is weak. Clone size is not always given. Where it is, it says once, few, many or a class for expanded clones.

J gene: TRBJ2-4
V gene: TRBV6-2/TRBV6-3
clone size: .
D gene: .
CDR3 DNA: TGTGCCAGCAGATATACGGGACCGGTTTACAATGAGCAGTACTTC
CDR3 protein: CASRYTGPVYNEQYF

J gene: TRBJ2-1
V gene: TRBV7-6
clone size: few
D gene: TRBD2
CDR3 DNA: TGTGCCAGCATTAGGAGCGGGGCTTGGGATGAGCAGTTCTTC
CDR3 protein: CASIRSGAWDEQFF

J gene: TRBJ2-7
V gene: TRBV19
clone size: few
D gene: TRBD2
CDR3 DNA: TGTGCCAGTAGTGCTCTAGCGGGGGCCCACGAGCAGTACTTC
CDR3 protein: CASSALAGAHEQYF

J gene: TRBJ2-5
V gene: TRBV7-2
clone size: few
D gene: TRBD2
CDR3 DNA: TGTGCCAGCAGCCCGACTAGCGGGAGGGCGGAGACCCAGTACTTC
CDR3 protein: CASSPTSGRAETQYF

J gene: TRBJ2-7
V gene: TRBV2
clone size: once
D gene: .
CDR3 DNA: TGTGCCAGCAGATTCCTGGACAGTGGGCGCTACGAGCAGTACTTC
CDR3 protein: CASRFLDSGRYEQYF

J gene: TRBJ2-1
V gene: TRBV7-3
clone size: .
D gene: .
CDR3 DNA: TGTGCCAGCAGCTTAACGAGGGATTTAAAGCAGTTCTTC
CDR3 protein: CASSLTRDLKQFF

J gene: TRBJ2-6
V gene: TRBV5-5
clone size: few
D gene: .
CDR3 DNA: TGTGCCAGCAGCTACCTCGGTGCTGGGGCCAACGTCCTGACTTTC
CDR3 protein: CASSYLGAGANVLTF

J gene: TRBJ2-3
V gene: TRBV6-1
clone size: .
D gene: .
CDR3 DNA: TGTGCCAGCAGTGAAAGATCCCAGACCCAGTATTTT
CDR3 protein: CASSERSQTQYF

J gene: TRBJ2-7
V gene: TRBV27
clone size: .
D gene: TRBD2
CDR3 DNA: TGTGCCAGCAGTTTCCTCCCCGGGACTAGCCTCTACGAGCAGTACTTC
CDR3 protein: CASSFLPGTSLYEQYF

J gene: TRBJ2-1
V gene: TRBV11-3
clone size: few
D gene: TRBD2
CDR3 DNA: TGTGCCAGCAGCTTAAGTAGCGGGGGGGCCAGTGAGCAGTTCTTC
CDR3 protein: CASSLSSGGASEQFF

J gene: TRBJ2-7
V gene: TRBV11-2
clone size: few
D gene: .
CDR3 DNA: TGTGCCAGCAGCTTATTTCGTATTGGTTTCTACGAGCAGTACTTC
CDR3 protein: CASSLFRIGFYEQYF